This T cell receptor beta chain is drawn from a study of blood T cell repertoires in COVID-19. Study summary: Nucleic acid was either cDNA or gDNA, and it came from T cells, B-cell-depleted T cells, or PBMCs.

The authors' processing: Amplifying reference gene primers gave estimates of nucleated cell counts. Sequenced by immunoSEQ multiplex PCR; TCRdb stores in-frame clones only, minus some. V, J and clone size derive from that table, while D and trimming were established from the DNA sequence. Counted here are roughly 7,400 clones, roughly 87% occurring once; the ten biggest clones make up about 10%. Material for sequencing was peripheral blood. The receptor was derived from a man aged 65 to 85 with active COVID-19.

CDR3 loop: CASSRRGGRIEQFF. For the CDR3, the DNA is TGTGCCAGTTCCCGACGGGGGGGCAGGATTGAGCAGTTCTTC. The rearrangement joins TRBV19 to TRBJ2-1; the match to TRBD2 covers 8 bases. The J segment lost 9 bases and the V segment lost 8 bases, leaving 12 bases of the junction unmatched. There are 14 residues in the CDR3. Germline V CDR1 and CDR2: LNHDA, SQIVND (reference sequence).